This is a list of T cell receptor beta chains from one sample in a study of early T cells in non-severe SARS-CoV-2 infection. TCRdb called the 5' RACE reads again in MiXCR, with one record for every CDR3 protein. Of around 63,000 distinct CDR3 sequences listed, 5% to 6.5% were seen once; the top ten hold under 4%. The source was whole blood, collected at baseline. The receptors shown here come from an adult who was a healthcare worker with PCR-confirmed SARS-CoV-2 infection or an uninfected control (not recorded which). Both conserved end residues are part of each CDR3. Fields, in order: J gene, V gene, clone size, D gene, CDR3 DNA, CDR3 protein. The D gene is left open where the match is weak. Some rows have no size entry. The others give once, few or many, or a class for an expanded clone.

TRBJ2-1 TRBV7-6 many TRBD1 TGTGCCAGCAGCTTAGAACAGGGGGCTTACAATGAGCAGTTCTTC CASSLEQGAYNEQFF
TRBJ1-1 TRBV7-2 few TRBD1 TGTGCCAGCAGCTCACAGGGGGGGAACACTGAAGCTTTCTTT CASSSQGGNTEAFF
TRBJ1-1 TRBV6-1 many . TGTGCCAGCAGTCCCCTCGGCACTGAAGCTTTCTTT CASSPLGTEAFF
TRBJ2-5 TRBV2 few TRBD1 TGTGCCAGCAGTGATAGATCAGGCAGGGGGGAGACCCAGTACTTC CASSDRSGRGETQYF
TRBJ1-2 TRBV20-1 many TRBD1 TGCAGTGCTAGGGTGACAGGGGCGCCCTATGGCTACACCTTC CSARVTGAPYGYTF
TRBJ2-5 TRBV12-3/TRBV12-4 many . TGTGCCTGTCTGCGGGAATCGGAGACCCAGTACTTC CACLRESETQYF
TRBJ2-4 TRBV12-3/TRBV12-4 many TRBD2 TGTGCCAGCAGTTTCGGCGGGAGGTGGTCCAAAAACATTCAGTACTTC CASSFGGRWSKNIQYF
TRBJ1-2 TRBV20-1 many . TGCAGTGCTAGGGACTCAGGGGTTAGTGGCTACACCTTC CSARDSGVSGYTF
TRBJ1-2 TRBV27 many . TGTGCCAGCAGTTTGGGCGCTCCTGACACCTTCTATGGCTACACCTTC CASSLGAPDTFYGYTF
TRBJ2-3 TRBV29-1 many TRBD2 TGCAGCGTTGCCGTGCTAGCGGGAACAGATACGCAGTATTTT CSVAVLAGTDTQYF
TRBJ1-1 TRBV18 few . TGTGCCAGCTCACCACAGGCGGGGGACACTGAAGCTTTCTTT CASSPQAGDTEAFF
TRBJ1-2 TRBV20-1 many . TGCAGTGCTAGAGACACAGTCGAGATCAACTATGGCTACACCTTC CSARDTVEINYGYTF
TRBJ2-2 TRBV6-2/TRBV6-3 many TRBD1 TGTGCCAGCAGCGACAGGGTTCCAGTCGGGGAGCTGTTTTTT CASSDRVPVGELFF
TRBJ2-7 TRBV7-9 many . TGTGCCAGCAGCTTATCATATGGGGTCAACTCCTACGAGCAGTACTTC CASSLSYGVNSYEQYF
TRBJ2-1 TRBV5-4 many TRBD2 TGTGCCAGCAGCTTAGGCGGGAGTGGGAACAATGAGCAGTTCTTC CASSLGGSGNNEQFF
TRBJ2-1 TRBV11-2 . TRBD2 TGTGCCAGCAGCTCGGGACTAGGAGGGTCCTACAATGAGCAGTTCTTC CASSSGLGGSYNEQFF
TRBJ2-3 TRBV24-1 few TRBD1 TGTGCCACCAGTGATTCTGACAGGGACACGCAGTATTTT CATSDSDRDTQYF
TRBJ2-5 TRBV28 many . TGTGCCAGCAGTTATTTAGGGGCCGGCAAGGGGACCCAGTACTTC CASSYLGAGKGTQYF
TRBJ2-1 TRBV7-6 medium-sized TRBD2 TGTGCCAGCAGCTTAGAAGCGGGAGCGTTTAATGAGCAGTTCTTC CASSLEAGAFNEQFF
TRBJ1-1 TRBV7-6 many . TGTGCCAGCAGCTTAGAGGTCGGTTCGACAGCCCTCACTGAAGCTTTCTTT CASSLEVGSTALTEAFF
TRBJ2-2 TRBV10-2 few . TGCGCCAGCAGTGAGACTAGACGCAACACCGGGGAGCTGTTTTTT CASSETRRNTGELFF
TRBJ2-1 TRBV28 many TRBD2 TGTGCCAGCAGTTTACGAACTAGCGCGGTCAACAATGAGCAGTTCTTC CASSLRTSAVNNEQFF